These 21 T cell receptor beta chains were sequenced from one sample in a study of blood T cell repertoires in COVID-19. Clones were sequenced by immunoSEQ multiplex PCR, and TCRdb holds only the in-frame ones, with some missing. This sample has around 150,000 clones, with 65% to 90% found just once. Source material: peripheral blood. Source of these receptors: a woman between 50 and 59 years old in a cohort sampled during active or convalescent COVID-19.

This clone showed up just a few times. The chain joins TRBV12-3 or TRBV12-4 to TRBJ1-2; D gene ambiguous. CDR3 length: 11 amino acids. Between the trimmed V and J ends, which lost 5 bases and 10 bases, there was a span of 11 bases. The CDR3 loop reads CASSNSRNYTF. Written as DNA, the CDR3 is TGTGCCAGCAGTAACAGTCGGAACTACACCTTC.

The chain couples TRBV14 to TRBJ2-2; D remains ambiguous. This CDR3 has 16 residues. V lost 3 bases and J 1 base, leaving 12 bases between the germline ends. The germline V gene encodes CDR1 SGHDN and CDR2 FVKESK. This CDR3 reads CASSHFKHRNTGELFF. CDR3 sequence (DNA): TGTGCCAGCAGCCACTTCAAACACAGGAACACCGGGGAGCTGTTTTTT.

This rearrangement joins TRBV5-1 to TRBJ1-1; TRBD1 might be the D (6 bases). The germline V gene encodes CDR1 SGHRS and CDR2 YFSETQ. Deletions cut 4 bases from V and 0 bases from J, with 13 bases between. This CDR3 comprises 15 residues. DNA for the CDR3: TGCGCCAGCAGCACCCCGGGACAATTGAACACTGAAGCTTTCTTT. Its translation: CASSTPGQLNTEAFF.

The chain joins TRBV7-3 to TRBJ1-5, with D maybe TRBD1 (5 bases). CDR3 size: 17 residues. V was pared by 0 bases and J by 0 bases, with 12 bases between. Germline values: CDR1 SGHTA, CDR2 FQGTGA. The CDR3 DNA reads as TGTGCCAGCAGCTTAACACCCGGGGGATATAGCAATCAGCCCCAGCATTTT. This gives the protein CASSLTPGGYSNQPQHF.

V gene TRBV7-2 combines with J gene TRBJ2-7; 9 nucleotides match TRBD2. Germline CDR1 SGHTA, CDR2 FQGNSA. V lost 5 bases and J lost 2; bases outside the gene matches: 13. The CDR3 consists of 17 residues. Written as DNA, the CDR3 is TGTGCCAGCAGCCCAGGGGGAGCGGGGGGCGGAGCCTACGAGCAGTACTTC. Residues: CASSPGGAGGGAYEQYF.

This clone was detected a few times. This chain connects TRBV30 to TRBJ1-5; 12 positions agree with TRBD1. The germline V gene has CDR1 GTSNPN and CDR2 SVGIG (reference sequence). The CDR3 totals 16 residues. J was trimmed by 6 bases and V by 2 bases; bases with no gene match: 8. The CDR3 here is CAWSRSGTGGGQPQHF. The DNA for the CDR3 is TGTGCCTGGAGTAGATCCGGGACAGGGGGCGGTCAGCCCCAGCATTTT. The full variable domain, completed using reference TRBV30 and TRBJ1-5, is SQTIHQWPATLVQPVGSPLSLECTVEGTSNPNLYWYRQAAGRGLQLLFYSVGIGQISSEVPQNLSASRPQDRQFILSSKKLLLSDSGFYLCAWSRSGTGGGQPQHFGDGTRLSIL.

The chain joins TRBV3-1 (or the pseudogene TRBV3-2) to TRBJ2-1; 7 bases agree with TRBD2. V dropped 0 bases and J dropped 4; count of bases not matched to a gene: 6. Germline assignment: CDR1 LGHDT and CDR2 YNNKEL (reference sequence). The CDR3 totals 16 residues. In nucleotides, the CDR3 is TGTGCCAGCAGCCAAGATGGGGGGGGGAGATACAATGAGCAGTTCTTC. It codes for CASSQDGGGRYNEQFF.

This clone appeared a few times. The chain has TRBV15 and TRBJ1-5; TRBD1 might be the D (5 bases). The germline CDR1 and CDR2 sequences are LNHNV and YYDKDF (reference sequence). With 0 bases removed from V and 6 bases from J, the gap between germline ends came to 9 bases. CDR3 length: 14 amino acids. The CDR3 nucleotides are TGTGCCACCAGCAGAGATACGGGGGGTCAGCCCCAGCATTTT. Residues: CATSRDTGGQPQHF.

The rearrangement joins TRBV10-3 to TRBJ1-1; TRBD1 matches 9 bases. Germline V gives CDR1 ENHRY, CDR2 SYGVKD. The J segment lost 2 bases and the V segment lost 4 bases, leaving 2 bases of the junction unmatched. This CDR3 is 14 amino acids long. The CDR3 coding sequence is TGTGCCATCAGTGCACAGGGGGCCAACACTGAAGCTTTCTTT. Residues: CAISAQGANTEAFF.

This clone showed up just once. This sequence joins TRBV5-1 and TRBJ2-3, with TRBD1 matching 7 bases. The V and J ends lost 6 bases and 1 base, in that order; junction bases with no gene match: 8. The CDR3 spans 15 residues. From germline, CDR1 is SGHRS and CDR2 YFSETQ. CDR3 bases: TGCGCCAGCACCCTGCAGGGGGTGGGCACAGATACGCAGTATTTT. Translating gives CASTLQGVGTDTQYF.

The V gene is TRBV3-1 (or the pseudogene TRBV3-2), the J gene TRBJ1-3; possibly TRBD1 for D (6 bases). CDR1 is LGHDT and CDR2 is YNNKEL in the germline V gene (reference sequence). V was cut by 0 bases and J by 0 bases, with 12 bases left in between. The CDR3 consists of 17 residues. As DNA, the CDR3 is TGTGCCAGCAGCCAAGACCCTACGACAGGCTCTGGAAACACCATATATTTT. Encoded protein: CASSQDPTTGSGNTIYF.

This chain links TRBV5-1 with TRBJ1-4, with D possibly being TRBD1 (5 bases). CDR1 SGHRS and CDR2 YFSETQ come from the germline V gene. The V end lost 4 bases, the J end lost 4 bases, and 11 bases lay between the germline ends. The CDR3 is made up of 14 amino acids. The CDR3 here is CASSIGGGNEKLFF. The CDR3 bases are TGCGCCAGCAGCATTGGGGGAGGTAATGAAAAACTGTTTTTT.

J is TRBJ2-2 and V is TRBV6-6; 9 bases agree with TRBD2. V lost 6 bases to trimming and J lost 0 bases; unmatched junction nucleotides: 8. The CDR3 has 17 amino acids. Germline CDR1 MNHNY, CDR2 SVGAGI (reference sequence). The DNA for the CDR3 is TGTGCCAGCAGACGAATAGCGGGGGAGGCGAACACCGGGGAGCTGTTTTTT. Its translation: CASRRIAGEANTGELFF.

CDR3: CASSLQGRGELFF. The CDR3 nucleotides read TGTGCCAGCAGCTTACAGGGAAGGGGTGAACTGTTTTTT. V and J are TRBV11-2 and TRBJ1-4; the D gene is possibly TRBD1 (5 bases). The CDR3 has 13 residues. Germline loops: CDR1 SGHAT, CDR2 FQNNGV. V lost 2 bases, J lost 12 bases, and 13 bases lay in between.

This clone was seen more than once but under ten times. This chain links TRBV7-9 with TRBJ1-1; 7 bases line up with TRBD1. V shed 4 bases, J shed 7 bases, and the junction held 3 bases outside the gene matches. In germline, CDR1 is SEHNR, CDR2 FQNEAQ (reference sequence). The CDR3 has 12 amino acids. The CDR3 coding sequence is TGTGCCAGCAGCTCCCCAGGGGGTGAAGCTTTCTTT. As protein: CASSSPGGEAFF.

This chain connects TRBV24-1 to TRBJ1-2; 8 positions match TRBD1. With V trimmed by 9 bases and J by 4 bases, 9 bases remained unmatched. Germline-derived CDR1 and CDR2 are KGHDR and SFDVKD. The CDR3 extends over 14 amino acids. The CDR3 bases are TGTGCCACCGCCGGGACAGGCGATACCTATGGCTACACCTTC. Amino acid sequence: CATAGTGDTYGYTF.

This clone was seen once. The rearrangement uses TRBV5-1 and TRBJ1-3; tentative D call: TRBD1 (5 bases). Trimming took off 0 bases at V and 2 bases at J, with 9 bases between the two ends. This CDR3 is built from 15 residues. The germline CDR1 and CDR2 sequences are SGHRS and YFSETQ. The CDR3 sequence is CASSLEGKAGNTIYF. The CDR3 coding sequence is TGCGCCAGCAGCTTGGAGGGGAAAGCTGGAAACACCATATATTTT.

The chain joins TRBV9 to TRBJ2-2, with 11 positions matching TRBD1. There are 17 residues in the CDR3. The germline V gene encodes CDR1 SGDLS and CDR2 YYNGEE. J was trimmed by 4 bases and V by 0 bases; bases with no gene match: 5. The chain's CDR3 is CASSVGPGTGGTGELFF. The CDR3 DNA reads TGTGCCAGCAGCGTAGGGCCCGGGACAGGGGGCACCGGGGAGCTGTTTTTT.

This chain links TRBV5-1 with TRBJ1-2, with 7 bases lining up with TRBD1. CDR3 length: 14 amino acids. V was pared by 4 bases and J by 2 bases, with 5 bases of the junction left unmatched. Per germline, CDR1 SGHRS and CDR2 YFSETQ. As DNA, the CDR3 is TGCGCCAGCAGCGGGGACAGCTCAAACTATGGCTACACCTTC. This codes for CASSGDSSNYGYTF.

The chain uses TRBV3-1 (or the pseudogene TRBV3-2) and TRBJ2-5, with D uncertain. Trimming stripped 1 base from V and 0 bases from J, with 6 bases between. Looked up from germline, CDR1 is LGHDT and CDR2 is YNNKEL (reference sequence). This CDR3 is 14 amino acids long. The CDR3 protein is CASSQVLNQETQYF. CDR3 sequence (DNA): TGTGCCAGCAGCCAAGTGTTAAACCAAGAGACCCAGTACTTC.

The chain employs TRBV7-9 and TRBJ2-3, with TRBD1 matching over 10 bases. The V gene's germline CDR1 is SEHNR and CDR2 FQNEAQ (reference sequence). Trimming removed 5 bases from V and 5 bases from J; junction bases left unmatched: 4. This CDR3 comprises 14 residues. CDR3 in amino acids: CASSTGQGVDTQYF. Written as DNA, the CDR3 is TGTGCCAGCAGCACAGGACAGGGGGTAGATACGCAGTATTTT.